This T cell receptor beta chain was profiled in a study of T cell responses to AZD1222 COVID-19 vaccine. Using immunoSEQ multiplex PCR, the repertoire was profiled, and TCRdb retains in-frame clones only, with some absent. The sample has 180,000 or so clones; 90% are singletons. On this clone: Antigen: not known.

Deletions cut 5 bases from V and 8 bases from J, with 15 bases between. This CDR3 contains 13 residues. From germline, CDR1 is MDHEN and CDR2 SYDVKM. Study observations and caveats: Donors were largely white British and mainly female; clonal diversity was possibly underestimated. Spike-wide coverage was observed for vaccine-associated CD4 TCRs, with dominant responses at 160-218 and 743-854. It was only after the peak T cell response that any repertoires were sampled.

The receptor's source is an adult who received the MenACWY meningococcal vaccine as a control. The rearrangement uses TRBV28 and TRBJ1-2; D not certain. This material consisted of peripheral blood, taken 28 days after the second dose of the MenACWY control vaccine. The CDR3 coding sequence is TGTGCCAGCAGTACCCGGACCCATGGGGGCTACACCTTC. It specifies CASSTRTHGGYTF.